The text below deals with one T cell receptor (beta chain). From around 440 ng of RNA, a library with molecular barcoded alpha/delta and beta/gamma adaptors was made. TCRdb re-derived calls from the reads in MiXCR, one entry per CDR3 protein. The sample yields roughly 41,000 distinct CDR3 sequences, approximately 15% seen once. The data belong to a study of read filtering for tumor transcriptome and immune sequencing. Study in general: The cohort had more than 16 men and under 15 women aged roughly 40 to 80, mean about 72 years. Roughly 8 patients were R-ISS I, more than 15 were R-ISS II, about seven were R-ISS III. RNA-seq yielded only about 85 to 1273 TCR reads, IR-seq about 4 to 10.27 million.

Bone marrow was sampled from every patient at the time of active disease. The germline CDR1 and CDR2 sequences are LNHDA and SQIVND (reference sequence). Trimming shortened V by 6 bases and J by 2 bases, and 15 bases separated the two germline ends. CDR3 length equals 15 residues. The origin of this receptor is a donor at least 40 years old with multiple myeloma. The genes are TRBV19 and TRBJ2-3, with D possibly matching TRBD1 (6 bases). Material: a population of CD138-negative cells sorted from bone marrow. This chain's CDR3 is CASRKAGANTDTQYF. CDR3 DNA: TGTGCCAGTAGGAAGGCAGGGGCTAACACAGATACGCAGTATTTT.